This T cell receptor beta chain was sequenced during a study of prognosis after radiotherapy for stage I lung cancer. About the study: Patients numbered about a dozen men and about 6 women, aged about 53 to 90 with a median of 74.5 years. The study's findings and limits: When patients developed distant metastases, their Shannon entropy after stereotactic body radiation therapy was lower.

Genomic DNA was the source, and TCR beta CDR3 was amplified from it by two-round multiplex PCR. Individual primers that were specific to each TRBV and TRBJ gene served in first-round PCR. TCRdb passed the multiplex PCR reads through MiXCR, listing each CDR3 protein once. Found here are fewer than 30,000 distinct CDR3 sequences, around 45% of them singletons; the top ten hold 14% to 15%. Per the germline V gene, CDR1 is MNHEY and CDR2 is SVGAGI. Unmatched junction bases numbered 10, after V lost 4 bases and J lost 5 bases. CDR3 length: 15 residues. Concerning this clonotype itself: What it binds is not known.

The sample consisted of PBMCs, taken before or after stereotactic body radiation therapy (not recorded which). The TCR sequence derives from a donor of 50 years or more with non-small cell lung cancer. The chain employs TRBV6-5 and TRBJ2-7; 8 positions agree with TRBD1. CDR3 region: CASSFERTGNNEQYF. The CDR3 DNA is TGTGCCAGCAGTTTTGAGAGGACAGGGAACAACGAGCAGTACTTC.